This T cell receptor beta chain comes out of a study of cytotoxic CD8 clonotypes in ibrutinib-treated CLL (dated by TCRdb to the early 2020s). Context from the whole study: In this cohort, around 15 patients were treatment-naive and approximately twelve were relapsed/refractory, while some 17 had unmutated IGHV. Responses were partial in roughly 24 patients and complete in 2; after median around 72 months follow-up, about 15 stayed in remission and about 12 progressed. Response samples were obtained after a median of around eleven months of treatment, with a range of roughly 6 to 36 months. On average, each sample yielded 250,000 to 300,000 productive templates and 80,000 to 95,000 productive rearrangements. Of the roughly 90 participants in the trial, about two dozen had longitudinal samples available. Cryopreserved peripheral blood mononuclear cells were obtained before treatment, at response, and at either sustained remission or disease progression. Every remission and progressive disease sample was obtained while ibrutinib was still being received by the patients. Overall results and qualifications from the work: At ibrutinib response clonality went up, during sustained remission it held steady, and at progression it dropped back toward baseline. Baseline clonality was found to be higher than that of age-matched healthy donors and was strongly correlated with circulating CD8+ T-cell counts. Public clonotypes were rare and either contracted or stayed stable during treatment, and the rise in clonality at ibrutinib response reflected the expansion of private clonotypes. Sampling times were not matched between sustained-remission and progressing patients, and lymph node repertoires were not studied.

As concerns this clone: The clone's antigen remains unknown. It has no much larger one-base neighbor in the sample; base qualities were not kept.

Read against the paper, the sample's time point label means: roughly 2 years on ibrutinib. For TCR beta library preparation, roughly 2 micrograms of genomic DNA were extracted from the cryopreserved PBMCs. Longitudinal blood samples from CLL patients on ibrutinib monotherapy were analyzed using high-throughput TCR beta sequencing. The patients took part in an open-label, single-center phase 2 trial of ibrutinib monotherapy. Each clonotype received, on average, 10x coverage in deep resolution sequencing performed on a MiSeq, where the target depth lay between 1 in 1 million and 1 in 200,000 T cells. The immunoSEQ hsTCRB Kit was used to generate the TCR beta libraries. As for how the authors treated the data: The data were analyzed with ImmunoSEQ Analyzer and ImmunoSEQ Data Assistant, and V, D and J gene assignments followed IMGT definitions. Clonality, which ranges from 0 to 1, was calculated as one minus the normalized Shannon entropy of productive rearrangement frequencies. Only overrepresented clonotypes making up at least 0.05% of each patient's repertoire were included in the public clonotype analysis. More than ten repertoires from age-matched healthy donors, obtained from immuneACCESS, served as clonality controls. In its TCRdb copy, this immuneACCESS table keeps in-frame sequences only and misses some clones. Where compared with another copy, unresolved V genes explain less than half of these, and the others have no known cause. That table furnishes V, J and clone size, whereas the DNA furnished D and trimming. Present in this sample are over 100,000 clones, 80% to 90% of which were seen just once. The ten largest clones capture roughly 1.9% of the sample.

In the germline V gene, CDR1 corresponds to SGHVS and CDR2 to FQNEAQ. The cysteine opens and the phenylalanine closes a CDR3 of 15 amino acids. Just the 45-base CDR3 DNA is kept, in frame starting at base 1. The germline ends are 14 bases apart after V is trimmed by 3 bases and J by 2 bases. This chain is built from TRBV7-8 and TRBJ2-7, with a weak D call of TRBD2 (5 bases match). The specimen was PBMCs, collected after 24 months of ibrutinib treatment. The sequence was obtained from a human donor with chronic lymphocytic leukemia. The CDR3 sequence is CASSLRADGAYEQYF. The bases read TGTGCCAGCAGCTTGCGGGCCGACGGAGCCTACGAGCAGTACTTC.